Listed below are T cell receptor beta chains from one sample, sequenced in a study of blood T cell repertoires in COVID-19. The protocol was immunoSEQ multiplex PCR, while the TCRdb copy is restricted to in-frame clones and leaves out a portion. The data show 97,000 or so clones, around 90% seen once. The sample taken for sequencing was peripheral blood. The source is a man aged 50 to 59 with active or convalescent COVID-19. CDR3s include the opening cysteine and the closing phenylalanine or tryptophan. D genes are given only for firm matches.

V gene,J gene,D gene,CDR3 protein
TRBV11-2,TRBJ2-2,NA,CASSLTQGGTGELFF
TRBV9,TRBJ1-5,NA,CASSVGEGVNQPQHF
TRBV2,TRBJ1-2,NA,CASSVEGNYGYTF
TRBV23-1,TRBJ1-1,NA,CASSQWNRNTEAFF
TRBV5-4,TRBJ1-4,TRBD1,CASSLGQGVEKLFF
TRBV14,TRBJ2-2,NA,CASSPKINSAAGELFF
TRBV11-3,TRBJ2-1,NA,CASSLVSGSYNEQFF
TRBV5-1,TRBJ1-2,NA,CASSTGTYGYTF
TRBV5-1,TRBJ2-5,TRBD2,CASSTTGLAGGYQETQYF
TRBV5-6,TRBJ2-2,NA,CASSLGPEAGELFF
TRBV4-3,TRBJ2-3,NA,CASSQGGQPDTQYF
TRBV28,TRBJ1-2,TRBD1,CASSSLGTGGF
TRBV6-1,TRBJ2-2,TRBD2,CASSAGLAGRTAGELFF
TRBV5-6,TRBJ2-3,TRBD2,CASSSILTSGGTDTQYF
TRBV5-6,TRBJ1-6,TRBD1,CASTPRDSYNSPLHF
TRBV5-8,TRBJ1-5,TRBD1,CASSPRGGTGQPQHF
TRBV5-1,TRBJ1-1,NA,CASSFQGDTEAFF
TRBV6-1,TRBJ1-2,TRBD1,CASSDLDRGRKDGYTF
TRBV18,TRBJ1-3,NA,CASSPQSFSSGNTIYF
TRBV5-1,TRBJ1-6,TRBD1,CASSLDRGNSPLHF
TRBV24-1,TRBJ1-5,NA,CATASGEGLSGQPQHF
TRBV28,TRBJ2-5,TRBD1,CASSGQGFQETQYF
TRBV4-1,TRBJ1-2,TRBD1,CASSQGQGANYGYTF
TRBV5-1,TRBJ2-1,TRBD1,CASSPAVGQGYNEQFF
TRBV7-9,TRBJ1-2,NA,CASTTGGDSSGYTF
TRBV19,TRBJ1-2,NA,CAKGGRVKDYTF
TRBV10-2,TRBJ2-1,NA,CASRGAQGRDEQFF
TRBV20-1,TRBJ1-6,NA,CSASETPSPLHF